A single T cell receptor (beta chain) is shown here with its context. Its target antigen remains unknown. Base qualities are not recorded, but no much larger clone differs from it by a single base. Each collaborating institution followed its own protocols to collect whole blood in K2EDTA tubes. Collaborator samples were shipped for TCRbeta analysis as frozen whole blood, isolated PBMCs, or DNA extracted from either sample type. CDR1 and CDR2 (MNHEY, SVGEGT) derive from the germline V gene. The germline V and J ends show losses of 5 bases and 4 bases respectively, and no gene match explains 10 bases of the junction. Including cysteine and phenylalanine, the CDR3 has 15 amino acids. Only the CDR3 part of the read is kept: 45 bases, read in frame from the first base. The sample is drawn from a study of blood T cell repertoires in COVID-19 (dated by TCRdb to 2020 to 2021). Regarding the research as a whole: Samples from collaborators originated in the United States, Italy and Spain and spanned both the acute and convalescent phases of COVID-19. The material from the prospective study consisted of cDNA or gDNA derived from T cells, B-cell-depleted T cells, or PBMCs. The dataset comprised deeply sampled blood TCRbeta repertoires from subjects exposed to, actively infected with, or recovered from COVID-19. The repertoires were released in a freely available public database meant as a resource for research on the immune response to SARS-CoV-2. The samples were drawn from the first 160 participants of the ongoing ImmuneRACE study and from over a thousand subjects provided by 6 global collaborators. A de-identified subject ID, COVID-19 status, age in years and sex were almost always included in the sample metadata. Where available, HLA class I and class II types were taken from metadata supplied by the sample provider and were not determined by assay-based typing.

The immunoSEQ Assay, a bias-controlled multiplex PCR, was used to amplify TCRbeta CDR3 regions from genomic DNA. From the authors' description of their analysis: The number of nucleated cells in each sample was estimated from the amplification of reference gene primers within the assay. Sequence reads were collapsed and filtered to measure the absolute abundance of every unique TCRbeta CDR3 rearrangement. For each sample, productive Simpson clonality was calculated by taking the square root of Simpson's diversity index across productive rearrangements. What TCRdb holds here is the immuneACCESS table cut down to in-frame rearrangements. Part of the clones is not present; checked against another copy, under half of the missing clones reflect an unresolved V gene, and the others are unexplained. Clone size and V and J calls were adopted from that table, with D and trimming inferred from the DNA. Across this sample there are over 90,000 clones, with roughly 86% seen only once. The ten biggest clones cover about 18% of the sample.

Broader findings and caveats from the paper: How much clinical and demographic metadata was included differed by source and by participant, and the metadata was provided uncurated.

Specimen: peripheral blood. This TCR came from a human donor in a cohort sampled during active COVID-19. The rearrangement combines TRBV6-2 or TRBV6-3 with TRBJ2-5; 7 bases in the middle match TRBD1. The CDR3 protein sequence reads: CASSPYRGDGETQYF. The nucleotide sequence is TGTGCCAGCAGTCCCTACAGGGGTGATGGAGAGACCCAGTACTTC.